The 19 T cell receptor beta chains presented below share a single source sample, sequenced in a study of cytomegalovirus exposure and HLA in healthy donors. The PCR used 60 Vbeta and 13 Jbeta primers. TCRdb's table, derived via immunoSEQ multiplex PCR, lists solely in-frame clones and lacks some. The table has about 120,000 clones, 65% to 80% seen once. Sequencing was done on a sample of PBMCs. The source is a male donor in good health and CMV-seropositive.

V gene TRBV7-3 combines with J gene TRBJ2-3, with TRBD1 matching 10 bases. This CDR3 region has 15 residues. From germline, CDR1 is SGHTA and CDR2 FQGTGA. Trimming removed 2 bases from V and 2 bases from J; junction bases left unmatched: 1. CDR3 amino acids: CASSLGTGVTDTQYF. The CDR3 region has the DNA TGTGCCAGCAGCTTAGGGACAGGGGTCACAGATACGCAGTATTTT.

This clone appeared a single time. The chain uses TRBV28 and TRBJ2-1; D gene unclear. Germline assignment: CDR1 MDHEN and CDR2 SYDVKM. The germline V and J ends were trimmed by 2 bases and 4 bases, with 6 bases remaining between them. The CDR3 is 13 residues long. The CDR3 region has the DNA TGTGCCAGCAGTTTAACTCTTTACAATGAGCAGTTCTTC. Translated: CASSLTLYNEQFF.

The chain couples TRBV7-2 to TRBJ2-2; TRBD2 might be the D (6 bases). Trimming removed 8 bases at V and 6 bases at J, with 16 bases between. There are 14 residues in the CDR3. Per the germline V gene, CDR1 is SGHTA and CDR2 is FQGNSA. CDR3 residues: CASGAGNVAGELFF. The CDR3 nucleotides read TGTGCCAGCGGGGCGGGAAACGTCGCCGGGGAGCTGTTTTTT. The complete variable domain, with remaining parts taken from reference TRBV7-2 and TRBJ2-2, reads GAGVSQSPSNKVTEKGKDVELRCDPISGHTALYWYRQSLGQGLEFLIYFQGNSAPDKSGLPSDRFSAERTGGSVSTLTIQRTQQEDSAVYLCASGAGNVAGELFFGEGSRLTVL.

The chain has TRBV30 and TRBJ1-2; D is possibly TRBD1 (6 bases). CDR1 GTSNPN and CDR2 SVGIG come from the germline V gene (reference sequence). The V end lost 0 bases, the J end lost 7 bases, and 12 bases lay between the germline ends. This CDR3 comprises 13 residues. CDR3 nucleotides: TGTGCCTGGAGTGTAATTGGGGGCGGTGGCTACACCTTC. Its protein is CAWSVIGGGGYTF. The whole variable domain, filled in from reference TRBV30 and TRBJ1-2, reads SQTIHQWPATLVQPVGSPLSLECTVEGTSNPNLYWYRQAAGRGLQLLFYSVGIGQISSEVPQNLSASRPQDRQFILSSKKLLLSDSGFYLCAWSVIGGGGYTFGSGTRLTVV.

Concerning this clone itself: At one end the junction does not follow the germline gene, possibly because of a read error. V and J are TRBV27 and TRBJ2-6; possible D gene TRBD2, 7 bases. This CDR3 is built from 19 residues. CDR1 MNHEY and CDR2 SMNVEV come from the germline V gene (reference sequence). For the CDR3, the DNA is TGTGCCAGCAGTTCGGTGTGGGGGGACACCGAGGGGGGGGCCAACGGCCTGACTTTC. It specifies CASSSVWGDTEGGANGLTF.

This clone appeared once. V gene TRBV19 combines with J gene TRBJ1-6; D unresolved. The germline V gene encodes CDR1 LNHDA and CDR2 SQIVND (reference sequence). The CDR3 runs to 17 residues. Trimming took off 0 bases at V and 0 bases at J, with 9 bases between the two ends. The CDR3 sequence is CASSIDPPSSYNSPLHF. DNA of the CDR3: TGTGCCAGTAGTATAGATCCTCCGAGCTCCTATAATTCACCCCTCCACTTT. Drawing the rest from reference TRBV19 and TRBJ1-6, the complete variable domain is DGGITQSPKYLFRKEGQNVTLSCEQNLNHDAMYWYRQDPGQGLRLIYYSQIVNDFQKGDIAEGYSVSREKKESFPLTVTSAQKNPTAFYLCASSIDPPSSYNSPLHFGNGTRLTVT.

In DNA form, the CDR3 reads TGTGCCACCAGTGGAGGCTATGGCTACACCTTC. The encoded protein is CATSGGYGYTF. J is TRBJ1-2 and V is TRBV19; D not certain. CDR1 LNHDA and CDR2 SQIVND come from the germline V gene (reference sequence). CDR3 length equals 11 residues. Trimming took 10 bases from V and 4 from J, leaving 10 bases between them.

V and J are TRBV13 and TRBJ2-7; TRBD2 matches 10 bases. Germline V gene lookup returns CDR1 PRHDT and CDR2 FYEKMQ (reference sequence). Losses at the gene ends were 0 bases for V and 0 bases for J; bases not matched to a gene: 8. The CDR3 is 18 residues long. CDR3 DNA sequence: TGTGCCAGCAGCTTAGGTGGACTAGCGGTATCGAGCTCCTACGAGCAGTACTTC. It is translated as CASSLGGLAVSSSYEQYF.

The rearrangement links TRBV18 to TRBJ1-3; possible D gene TRBD1, 5 bases. The CDR3 runs to 16 residues. V gave up 1 base and J gave up 0 bases, with 10 bases separating them. Per germline, CDR1 KGHSH and CDR2 LQKENI. DNA of the CDR3: TGTGCCAGCTCACCACAGAAGGGGAACTCTGGAAACACCATATATTTT. As protein: CASSPQKGNSGNTIYF.

The gene calls are TRBV28 and TRBJ1-1, with D unclear. This CDR3 comprises 14 residues. Trimming cost V 4 bases and J 1 base, with 10 bases left between them. Germline V CDR1 and CDR2: MDHEN, SYDVKM. The DNA for the CDR3 is TGTGCCAGCAGTTCCGCAGGCGAGAACACTGAAGCTTTCTTT. It yields the protein CASSSAGENTEAFF.

The V call is TRBV9, the J call TRBJ2-1, with D possibly matching TRBD2 (5 bases). This CDR3 comprises 16 residues. Per germline, CDR1 SGDLS and CDR2 YYNGEE. Trimming pared 4 bases from V and 4 bases from J, leaving 18 bases between. CDR3 in DNA: TGTGCCAGCAGCCCGGCTGCAGGCGGGTTTTACAATGAGCAGTTCTTC. This gives the protein CASSPAAGGFYNEQFF.

This rearrangement joins TRBV30 to TRBJ2-1; 9 bases are a match to TRBD2. Unmatched junction bases numbered 6, after V lost 5 bases and J lost 4 bases. Germline CDR1 and CDR2: GTSNPN and SVGIG (reference sequence). The length of the CDR3 is 14 residues. CDR3 bases: TGTGCCTGGGCTAGCGGGAAAGCATACAATGAGCAGTTCTTC. Amino acid sequence: CAWASGKAYNEQFF.

V and J are TRBV19 and TRBJ1-2; D call uncertain. The CDR3 consists of 14 residues. V shed 4 bases and J shed 2 bases, with 11 bases lying between them. Germline V lookup: CDR1 LNHDA, CDR2 SQIVND (reference sequence). The CDR3 loop is CASSRSGKNYGYTF. Here the CDR3 DNA reads TGTGCCAGTAGTAGGTCAGGCAAGAACTATGGCTACACCTTC.

The rearrangement uses TRBV9 and TRBJ2-5; no definite D call. This CDR3 spans 14 amino acids. V dropped 1 base and J dropped 2 bases, with 9 bases sitting between them. The germline V gene encodes CDR1 SGDLS and CDR2 YYNGEE. In nucleotides, the CDR3 is TGTGCCAGCAGCGTACTTCCAGCGCAAGAGACCCAGTACTTC. This codes for CASSVLPAQETQYF.

This chain links TRBV10-2 with TRBJ1-3; D is perhaps TRBD1 (5 bases). The CDR3 loop spans 16 amino acids. The V and J ends lost 4 bases and 0 bases respectively, with 13 bases between them. Germline CDR1 WSHSY, CDR2 SAAADI. The DNA of the CDR3 is TGCGCCAGCAGTGCGCTGACAGCTTCCTCTGGAAACACCATATATTTT. It specifies CASSALTASSGNTIYF.

The chain is built from TRBV11-2 and TRBJ1-4; 10 nucleotides agree with TRBD1. This CDR3 has 15 amino acids. Looked up from germline, CDR1 is SGHAT and CDR2 is FQNNGV. Losses at the gene ends were 5 bases for V and 3 bases for J; bases not matched to a gene: 3. In DNA form, the CDR3 reads TGTGCCAGCAGCCGGGGGACAGGGGCTAATGAAAAACTGTTTTTT. It codes for CASSRGTGANEKLFF.

The J gene is TRBJ2-6, the V gene TRBV7-8, with D perhaps matching TRBD1 (6 bases). V was pared by 3 bases and J by 0 bases, with 15 bases between. Germline lookup yields CDR1 SGHVS and CDR2 FQNEAQ. There are 18 residues in the CDR3. CDR3 sequence reads: CASSFRFGGNSGANVLTF. DNA of the CDR3: TGTGCCAGCAGCTTCCGGTTTGGGGGCAACTCTGGGGCCAACGTCCTGACTTTC.

Notes on this clone: The DNA is omitted, as the CDR3 cannot be located on it reliably, and the CDR3 follows TCRdb's listing. The chain combines TRBV19 with TRBJ2-5; the table's D gene call, TRBD2, was not cross checked with the DNA. The CDR3 sequence runs 18 residues, both termini included. Germline loops: CDR1 LNHDA, CDR2 SQIVND (reference sequence). CDR3 residues: CASSLGTSGGFFGETQYF.

This clone was seen a few times. The chain employs TRBV25-1 and TRBJ2-7, with D possibly TRBD1 on 6 matching bases. The CDR3 extends over 13 amino acids. V lost 2 bases and J 3 bases, leaving 8 bases between the germline ends. Germline V lookup: CDR1 MGHDK, CDR2 SYGVNS. The CDR3 coding sequence is TGTGCCAGCAGTGAAGGGGGACACTACGAGCAGTACTTC. It translates to CASSEGGHYEQYF.